This entry lists 32 T cell receptor beta chains sequenced from one sample in a study of blood T cell repertoires in COVID-19. Sequencing was performed with immunoSEQ multiplex PCR; in TCRdb, only in-frame clones are kept and a portion is missing. This sample yields 300,000 to 350,000 clones, of which 87% are seen a single time; approximately 9.9% belongs to the top ten. The sequencing sample was made of peripheral blood. These receptors all come from a man younger than 40 with COVID-19, enrolled during active disease.

This clone was found a few times. The J gene is TRBJ2-1, the V gene TRBV7-8; D possibly corresponds to TRBD2 (6 bases). CDR3 length: 13 residues. The V end was cut by 7 bases, the J end by 7 bases, with 14 bases between. Per the germline V gene, CDR1 is SGHVS and CDR2 is FQNEAQ. CDR3 in amino acids: CASTFGGYNEQFF. The CDR3 coding sequence is TGTGCCAGCACCTTTGGAGGGTATAATGAGCAGTTCTTC.

The V and J genes are TRBV6-2 or TRBV6-3 and TRBJ2-3; D ambiguous. Germline CDR1 reads MNHEY; CDR2 reads SVGEGT. The CDR3 is made up of 14 amino acids. V was clipped by 5 bases and J by 0 bases, with 9 bases between them. The chain's CDR3 is CASSRQYSTDTQYF. Written as DNA, the CDR3 is TGTGCCAGCAGTCGACAATACAGCACAGATACGCAGTATTTT.

The chain uses TRBV2 and TRBJ2-7; no firm D call. This CDR3 has 12 residues. V gave up 6 bases and J gave up 2 bases, with 8 bases separating them. Germline V gene sequence: CDR1 SNHLY, CDR2 FYNNEI. The DNA for the CDR3 is TGTGCCAGCAGCTACGTCCCCTACGAGCAGTACTTC. This gives the protein CASSYVPYEQYF. The full variable domain, completed using reference TRBV2 and TRBJ2-7, is EPEVTQTPSHQVTQMGQEVILRCVPISNHLYFYWYRQILGQKVEFLVSFYNNEISEKSEIFDDQFSVERPDGSNFTLKIRSTKLEDSAMYFCASSYVPYEQYFGPGTRLTVT.

This clone came up a few times. The J gene is TRBJ2-7, the V gene TRBV7-2; possible D gene TRBD2, 6 bases. Per germline, CDR1 SGHTA and CDR2 FQGNSA. Trimming took off 1 base at V and 3 bases at J, with 16 bases between the two ends. CDR3 size: 16 residues. This CDR3 reads CASSLVFWRAGYEQYF. In DNA form, the CDR3 reads TGTGCCAGCAGCTTAGTTTTCTGGAGGGCGGGCTACGAGCAGTACTTC.

The rearrangement uses TRBV19 and TRBJ2-7; TRBD2 aligns across 10 bases. Germline CDR1 reads LNHDA; CDR2 reads SQIVND (reference sequence). With V trimmed by 3 bases and J by 2 bases, 16 bases remained unmatched. The length of the CDR3 is 19 residues. The CDR3 sequence: CASSIVRGGRTSGAYEQYF. The CDR3 nucleotides read TGTGCCAGTAGTATTGTCAGGGGGGGAAGGACTAGCGGCGCCTACGAGCAGTACTTC.

V gene TRBV11-1 combines with J gene TRBJ2-1, with TRBD1 identical over 8 bases. V lost 5 bases and J lost 3; bases outside the gene matches: 6. Germline loops: CDR1 SGHAT, CDR2 FQDESV (reference sequence). The CDR3 is 15 residues long. The CDR3 coding sequence is TGTGCCAGCAGCGACAGGGGAAAAAGCTACAATGAGCAGTTCTTC. Its protein product is CASSDRGKSYNEQFF.

The J gene is TRBJ2-3, the V gene TRBV5-1; 7 bases fit TRBD1. The CDR3 length is 15 residues. The trim removed 4 bases at V and 1 base at J, leaving 6 bases unmatched. Germline assignment: CDR1 SGHRS and CDR2 YFSETQ. Written as DNA, the CDR3 is TGCGCCAGCAGCATTGGACAGGAGGGCACAGATACGCAGTATTTT. Translating it yields CASSIGQEGTDTQYF.

V is TRBV7-2 and J is TRBJ2-7, with TRBD1 as a possible D gene (5 bases). The CDR3 is 14 amino acids. Trimming left V 1 base short and J 6 bases short, with 13 bases between. Germline V gene sequence: CDR1 SGHTA, CDR2 FQGNSA. Here the CDR3 reads CASSLVRDLTEQYF. Here the CDR3 DNA reads TGTGCCAGCAGCTTAGTCAGGGATCTTACCGAGCAGTACTTC.

This sequence joins TRBV28 and TRBJ2-7, with 10 bases aligning to TRBD2. This CDR3 has 15 residues. Losses at the gene ends were 5 bases for V and 2 bases for J; bases not matched to a gene: 6. The V gene's germline CDR1 is MDHEN and CDR2 SYDVKM. CDR3 in amino acids: CASSRRLAGAYEQYF. Here the CDR3 DNA reads TGTGCCAGCAGTCGTAGACTAGCGGGCGCCTACGAGCAGTACTTC.

The CDR3 here is CASSFPGHLYEQYF. In nucleotides, the CDR3 is TGTGCCAGCAGCTTCCCGGGACACCTCTACGAGCAGTACTTC. The chain combines TRBV5-6 with TRBJ2-7; a possible D gene is TRBD1 (6 bases). Germline V CDR1 and CDR2: SGHDT, YYEEEE. The V end lost 2 bases, the J end lost 3 bases, and 12 bases lay between the germline ends. The CDR3 totals 14 residues. Combining the CDR3 with reference TRBV5-6 and TRBJ2-7 gives the whole variable domain DAGVTQSPTHLIKTRGQQVTLRCSPKSGHDTVSWYQQALGQGPQFIFQYYEEEERQRGNFPDRFSGHQFPNYSSELNVNALLLGDSALYLCASSFPGHLYEQYFGPGTRLTVT.

This sequence joins TRBV28 and TRBJ1-4, with TRBD1 matching 7 bases. CDR1 is MDHEN and CDR2 is SYDVKM in the germline V gene. V trimming: 3 bases; J trimming: 0 bases; junction bases outside the gene matches: 7. The CDR3 has 17 residues. CDR3: CASSFRDRNPTNEKLFF. The CDR3 coding sequence is TGTGCCAGCAGTTTCCGGGACAGAAATCCAACTAATGAAAAACTGTTTTTT. Filled out from reference TRBV28 and TRBJ1-4, the complete variable domain reads DVKVTQSSRYLVKRTGEKVFLECVQDMDHENMFWYRQDPGLGLRLIYFSYDVKMKEKGDIPEGYSVSREKKERFSLILESASTNQTSMYLCASSFRDRNPTNEKLFFGSGTQLSVL.

The chain uses TRBV10-3 and TRBJ1-6; 7 nucleotides line up with TRBD1. CDR3 size: 14 residues. V shed 6 bases and J 5 bases; nucleotides not matched to a gene: 4. CDR1 and CDR2 (germline): ENHRY, SYGVKD. CDR3 nucleotide sequence: TGTGCCATCAGCAGGACAGGCGATAATTCACCCCTCCACTTT. Protein product: CAISRTGDNSPLHF.

The chain employs TRBV6-6 and TRBJ2-1; 8 nucleotides match TRBD1. Germline V lookup: CDR1 MNHNY, CDR2 SVGAGI (reference sequence). J lost 4 bases, V lost 2 bases, and 7 bases had no gene match. This CDR3 spans 16 amino acids. CDR3 nucleotide sequence: TGTGCCAGCAGTTACGGGGGGACAGGTGCTTACAATGAGCAGTTCTTC. This sequence encodes CASSYGGTGAYNEQFF.

This clone was counted a single time. The V gene is TRBV18, the J gene TRBJ2-5; D uncertain. The germline V gene has CDR1 KGHSH and CDR2 LQKENI. This CDR3 region has 15 residues. Trimming left V 1 base short and J 1 base short, with 10 bases between. CDR3 in DNA: TGTGCCAGCTCACCACTATCGACGGGCCAAGAGACCCAGTACTTC. Translation gives CASSPLSTGQETQYF. Full variable domain (missing parts from reference TRBV18 and TRBJ2-5): NAGVMQNPRHLVRRRGQEARLRCSPMKGHSHVYWYRQLPEEGLKFMVYLQKENIIDESGMPKERFSAEFPKEGPSILRIQQVVRGDSAAYFCASSPLSTGQETQYFGPGTRLLVL.

The J gene is TRBJ2-3, the V gene TRBV5-1, with D tentatively TRBD1 (6 bases). From germline, CDR1 is SGHRS and CDR2 YFSETQ. The CDR3 has 15 amino acids. V shed 4 bases and J shed 2 bases, with 14 bases lying between them. This chain's CDR3 is CASSPQTGFTDTQYF. The CDR3 DNA sequence: TGCGCCAGCAGCCCCCAGACAGGTTTCACAGATACGCAGTATTTT.

This clone appeared a single time. V is TRBV7-2 and J is TRBJ1-5; 7 bases match TRBD1. The J segment lost 9 bases and the V segment lost 8 bases, leaving 10 bases of the junction unmatched. From germline, CDR1 is SGHTA and CDR2 FQGNSA. The CDR3 length is 13 residues. Written as DNA, the CDR3 is TGTGCCAGCGGGGGGACAGCTCTTCGGCCCCAGCATTTT. Protein sequence: CASGGTALRPQHF.

This chain uses TRBV5-4 with TRBJ2-7, with D possibly TRBD1 on 6 matching bases. CDR3 length: 12 residues. Trimming cost V 2 bases and J 6 bases, with 9 bases left between them. From germline, CDR1 is SGHNT and CDR2 YYREEE (reference sequence). CDR3 protein: CASSFGGAEQYF. For the CDR3, the DNA is TGTGCCAGCAGCTTTGGGGGCGCCGAGCAGTACTTC.

CDR3 amino acids: CASTPRGNTEAFF. The CDR3 DNA sequence: TGTGCCAGCACCCCCAGGGGGAACACTGAAGCTTTCTTT. The rearrangement links TRBV6-2 or TRBV6-3 to TRBJ1-1; tentatively, D is TRBD1 (6 bases). Per germline, CDR1 MNHEY and CDR2 SVGEGT. Between the trimmed V and J ends, which lost 7 bases and 1 base, there was a span of 10 bases. This CDR3 has 13 residues.

The V call is TRBV9, the J call TRBJ2-3, with D possibly TRBD2 on 8 matching bases. The CDR3 sequence is 24 residues long. In germline, CDR1 is SGDLS, CDR2 YYNGEE. Trimming took off 0 bases at V and 5 bases at J, with 40 bases between the two ends. CDR3 sequence reads: CASSVAPDRELWSAGAGQEDTQYF. CDR3 nucleotides: TGTGCCAGCAGCGTAGCACCAGACAGGGAACTATGGTCAGCGGGAGCGGGCCAGGAAGATACGCAGTATTTT.

J is TRBJ2-2 and V is TRBV14, with 7 bases fitting TRBD1. V was clipped by 1 base and J by 4 bases; unmatched bases: 15. This CDR3 comprises 19 residues. Germline V gives CDR1 SGHDN, CDR2 FVKESK. CDR3 coding DNA: TGTGCCAGCAGCCAAGTAGGCGTTTTGGGACAGAGGACCACCGGGGAGCTGTTTTTT. This encodes CASSQVGVLGQRTTGELFF.

J is TRBJ2-5 and V is TRBV12-5, with D tentatively TRBD1 (5 bases). This CDR3 is 16 amino acids long. Germline loops: CDR1 LGHNT, CDR2 FRNRAP. The V gene lost 3 bases and the J gene lost 5 bases, with 19 bases spanning the gap. This CDR3 reads CASGFTQGSLGETQYF. The CDR3 DNA reads TGTGCTAGTGGTTTTACTCAGGGAAGCTTGGGGGAGACCCAGTACTTC.

V gene TRBV30 combines with J gene TRBJ2-2; unclear D gene. This CDR3 spans 13 amino acids. Germline V gene data show CDR1 as GTSNPN and CDR2 as SVGIG (reference sequence). Trimming removed 1 base at V and 1 base at J, with 4 bases between. The CDR3 DNA reads TGTGCCTGGAGTGCAGAGAACACCGGGGAGCTGTTTTTT. It codes for CAWSAENTGELFF.

The V and J genes are TRBV11-3 and TRBJ2-3, with TRBD2 matching over 7 bases. The CDR3 spans 17 residues. CDR1 is SGHNT and CDR2 is YENEEA in the germline V gene. Germline trimming cut 0 bases from V and 2 bases from J; bases unmatched to any gene: 8. The DNA for the CDR3 is TGTGCCAGCAGCTTAGATGGAACTAGCGACACCACAGATACGCAGTATTTT. It is translated as CASSLDGTSDTTDTQYF.

The chain uses TRBV9 and TRBJ1-1; the D gene is possibly TRBD1 (6 bases). CDR1 and CDR2 from the germline V gene are SGDLS and YYNGEE. Trimming took off 4 bases at V and 6 bases at J, with 16 bases between the two ends. This CDR3 has 14 amino acids. The CDR3 DNA reads TGTGCCAGCAGCTCACGGGGGGGCTTGGCTGAAGCTTTCTTT. This gives the protein CASSSRGGLAEAFF. The whole variable domain, remainder taken from reference TRBV9 and TRBJ1-1, is DSGVTQTPKHLITATGQRVTLRCSPRSGDLSVYWYQQSLDQGLQFLIQYYNGEERAKGNILERFSAQQFPDLHSELNLSSLELGDSALYFCASSSRGGLAEAFFGQGTRLTVV.

The J gene is TRBJ1-5, the V gene TRBV27; 11 bases are shared with TRBD1. This CDR3 spans 14 amino acids. The V and J ends lost 4 bases and 9 bases, in that order; junction bases with no gene match: 5. Germline CDR1 reads MNHEY; CDR2 reads SMNVEV (reference sequence). This CDR3 reads CASSSGTGGRPQHF. The CDR3 DNA reads TGTGCCAGCAGTTCCGGGACAGGGGGAAGGCCCCAGCATTTT.

The chain carries TRBV2 and TRBJ2-5; 8 bases agree with TRBD1. Germline CDR1 reads SNHLY; CDR2 reads FYNNEI. The V segment lost 7 bases and the J segment 6 bases; nucleotides outside the gene matches: 7. The CDR3 has 13 amino acids. Written as DNA, the CDR3 is TGTGCCAGCAAGGACAGGGCAGTAAAGACCCAGTACTTC. Residues: CASKDRAVKTQYF.

The V gene is TRBV5-5, the J gene TRBJ2-2, with 10 nucleotides matching TRBD1. The CDR3 runs 16 residues. Trimming cost V 5 bases and J 4 bases; bases outside gene matches: 8. Germline V gene lookup returns CDR1 SGHKS and CDR2 YYEKEE (reference sequence). In DNA, the CDR3 is TGTGCCAGCAGTCTGACCGGGACAGGGGCCACCGGGGAGCTGTTTTTT. Protein: CASSLTGTGATGELFF. Based on the CDR3 plus reference TRBV5-5 and TRBJ2-2, the full variable domain is DAGVTQSPTHLIKTRGQQVTLRCSPISGHKSVSWYQQVLGQGPQFIFQYYEKEERGRGNFPDRFSARQFPNYSSELNVNALLLGDSALYLCASSLTGTGATGELFFGEGSRLTVL.

J is TRBJ2-4 and V is TRBV15, with a tentative D call TRBD1 (6 bases). The CDR3 has 15 residues. V was pared by 0 bases and J by 5 bases, with 11 bases between. The germline V gene has CDR1 LNHNV and CDR2 YYDKDF (reference sequence). The CDR3 region has the DNA TGTGCCACCAGCAGAGAAGGGGGTGAGCAAAACATTCAGTACTTC. It yields the protein CATSREGGEQNIQYF.

This chain uses TRBV18 with TRBJ2-5; perhaps TRBD1 as D (5 bases). Trimming removed 1 base at V and 1 base at J, with 10 bases between. The germline gives CDR1 KGHSH, CDR2 LQKENI. This CDR3 contains 15 residues. CDR3 in DNA: TGTGCCAGCTCACCACAAGGGGTTCCCCAAGAGACCCAGTACTTC. Translating gives CASSPQGVPQETQYF.

The chain joins TRBV10-3 to TRBJ2-1, with a possible D match to TRBD1 (7 bases). Trimming stripped 6 bases from V and 4 bases from J, with 10 bases between. Germline CDR1 reads ENHRY; CDR2 reads SYGVKD. CDR3 size: 13 residues. The CDR3 protein is CAIRQGGYNEQFF. Here the CDR3 DNA reads TGTGCCATCAGGCAGGGGGGATACAATGAGCAGTTCTTC.

The J gene is TRBJ2-3, the V gene TRBV7-2, with 8 bases lining up with TRBD2. Germline CDR1 reads SGHTA; CDR2 reads FQGNSA. CDR3 length: 15 amino acids. V lost 2 bases, J lost 0 bases, and 1 base stayed unmatched. The CDR3 region has the DNA TGTGCCAGCAGCTTACTAGCGGGCAGCACAGATACGCAGTATTTT. It is translated as CASSLLAGSTDTQYF.

This chain links TRBV19 with TRBJ1-1; TRBD1 agrees at 8 bases. CDR3 size: 14 residues. V shed 6 bases and J 2 bases; nucleotides not matched to a gene: 5. Germline CDR1 and CDR2: LNHDA and SQIVND (reference sequence). The CDR3 nucleotides read TGTGCCAGTAGCCATACAGGGGGAAACACTGAAGCTTTCTTT. Its translation: CASSHTGGNTEAFF.